Sequencing of this T cell receptor (beta chain) was carried out in a study of Graves' ophthalmopathy and Graves' hyperthyroidism. Study details: Pretreatment peripheral blood was obtained at initial diagnosis. Overall study findings and caveats: Blood also contained most of the expanded thyroid clonotypes above 0.001 frequency.

This clonotype was counted between two and nine times. Its specificity is not known. Calling hyperthyroidism stable required that no ophthalmopathy show up within 18 months of follow-up. Diagnosis was based on clinical symptoms, serum thyroxine, TRAb, thyroid ultrasound and orbital computed tomography. The germline CDR1 and CDR2 sequences are MNHEY and SVGAGI. V lost 0 bases, J lost 5 bases, and 20 bases lay in between. This CDR3 is built from 17 residues. RNA transcripts yielded amplified TCR beta CDR3 regions. The authors performed first-round RT-PCR with HTBI primers and then a second-round multiplex PCR. TCRdb reprocessed the multiplex PCR reads via MiXCR and lists one record per CDR3 protein. The data show hundreds of thousands of distinct CDR3 sequences, 20% to 25% seen once.

The V call is TRBV6-5, the J call TRBJ2-7; no clear D. The sample taken for sequencing was peripheral blood. The TCR was taken from a woman between 18 and 30 years old with stable Graves' hyperthyroidism. Some clones in this sample may be carry-over from other donors' samples. Here the CDR3 reads CASSYSHLFGATHEQYF. The CDR3 region has the DNA TGTGCCAGCAGTTACTCGCACCTCTTCGGCGCCACCCACGAGCAGTACTTC.